This T cell receptor beta chain appears in the sequencing data of a study of blood T cell repertoires in COVID-19. This clone was recorded only once. Assay: immunoSEQ multiplex PCR; the TCRdb copy retains only in-frame clones and omits some. The sample shows 300,000 to 350,000 clones, almost 90% of them seen only once. CDR1 and CDR2 from the germline V gene are SGHAT and FQNNGV. The CDR3 loop spans 12 amino acids. The germline V and J ends were trimmed by 6 bases and 5 bases, with 8 bases remaining between them. The cohort comprised adults aged roughly 18 to 95 years residing in about two dozen US areas.

This clonotype was sampled from a woman younger than 35 with acute COVID-19. The chain couples TRBV11-2 to TRBJ2-1; D unclear. The sequencing input was PBMCs or T cells enriched from blood (not recorded which). As DNA, the CDR3 is TGTGCCAGCAGACACCTCCACAATGAGCAGTTCTTC. Its protein is CASRHLHNEQFF.